Here is one T cell receptor (beta chain) with its context. Sequencing used immunoSEQ multiplex PCR; TCRdb keeps in-frame clones, though not all of them. The sample includes approximately 1,500,000 clones, 95% to 99% of them seen just once. Germline V gene data show CDR1 as MNHNS and CDR2 as SASEGT. The CDR3 totals 14 residues. J gave up 15 bases and V 3 bases, and 7 bases lay outside the gene matches. This record comes from a study of shared clonotypes between healthy human individuals. Sequenced material: naive CD4+ T cells sorted from blood. Sample subset: CD45RA+ positively selected. The sequence came from a man between 25 and 39 years old in good health. This chain links TRBV6-1 with TRBJ2-1; TRBD2 aligns across 14 bases. CDR3 nucleotides: TGTGCCAGCAGTGACGGGACTAGCGGGAGACCGCCGTTCTTC. Translated: CASSDGTSGRPPFF.